Following are 5 T cell receptor beta chains from one sample sequenced in a study of graft-versus-host responses after intestinal transplantation. The researchers put some 200,000 CFSE-labeled responder cells into plates with some 200,000 irradiated, violet-dye-labeled stimulator cells. Sequencing used immunoSEQ multiplex PCR; TCRdb keeps in-frame clones, though not all of them. The sample shows 7,400 or so clones, 25% to 35% of them seen only once. This specimen was alloreactive CD8+ T cells from a mixed lymphocyte reaction culture, taken before transplantation. As to subset: CFSE-low proliferating T cells sorted from roughly 6-day pre-transplant mixed lymphocyte reaction (GvH or HvG direction). The receptors here all came from a human patient who was an organ donor for intestinal transplantation.

This clone appeared a few times. V is TRBV5-1 and J is TRBJ1-2; D is perhaps TRBD1 (6 bases). Germline-derived CDR1 and CDR2 are SGHRS and YFSETQ. The CDR3 is made up of 13 amino acids. V was trimmed by 2 bases and J by 4 bases, leaving 9 bases between them. CDR3 in DNA: TGCGCCAGCAGCTTCAGGGGCCTCTATGGCTACACCTTC. Encoded protein: CASSFRGLYGYTF.

This clone is medium-sized in the sample. The J gene is TRBJ2-3, the V gene TRBV1; TRBD1, the D gene given by the table, was not confirmed from the DNA. TRBV1 is assigned pseudogene status. This CDR3 comprises 14 residues. CDR3 coding DNA: TGCACCAGCAGCCAACCAGGGGGCCCAGATACGCAGTATTTT. Its protein product is CTSSQPGGPDTQYF.

This chain connects TRBV5-1 to TRBJ2-1; 11 bases match TRBD2. Germline V gene lookup returns CDR1 SGHRS and CDR2 YFSETQ. After removal of 2 bases from V and 5 bases from J, the junction contained 6 bases not matched to a gene. The CDR3 totals 16 residues. The CDR3 loop is CASSFRLAGGNNEQFF. In DNA, the CDR3 is TGCGCCAGCAGCTTTCGGCTAGCGGGAGGCAACAATGAGCAGTTCTTC.

This clone was seen more than once but under ten times. The CDR3 loop reads CAISERGPDEQYF. The CDR3 coding sequence is TGTGCCATCAGTGAAAGGGGTCCTGACGAGCAGTACTTC. V is TRBV10-3 and J is TRBJ2-7, with TRBD1 as a possible D gene (5 bases). CDR3 length: 13 residues. The V end lost 3 bases, the J end lost 5 bases, and 11 bases lay between the germline ends. Germline CDR1 is ENHRY and CDR2 is SYGVKD.

The chain recombines TRBV29-1 with TRBJ2-1; 11 nucleotides agree with TRBD2. The ends lost 7 bases at V and 3 bases at J; junction bases unmatched: 14. This CDR3 region has 17 residues. Germline V CDR1 and CDR2: SQVTM, ANQGSEA. The CDR3 nucleotides read TGCAGCGAAAGAAGCTTAGCGGGAGGGTTTGACTACAATGAGCAGTTCTTC. It codes for CSERSLAGGFDYNEQFF.